This note documents a single TCR beta chain sequence. The clone's antigen remains unknown. No per-base quality is available; no much larger clone lies one base away. The sample comes from a study of blood T cell repertoires in COVID-19 (dated by TCRdb to the early 2020s). Background for the entire study: Samples covering the acute and convalescent phases of COVID-19 were provided by collaborators in the United States, Italy and Spain. The material from the prospective study consisted of cDNA or gDNA derived from T cells, B-cell-depleted T cells, or PBMCs. The dataset comprised deeply sampled blood TCRbeta repertoires from subjects exposed to, actively infected with, or recovered from COVID-19. The repertoires were released in a freely available public database intended as a resource for research on the immune response to SARS-CoV-2. The samples were drawn from the first 160 participants of the ongoing ImmuneRACE study and from over a thousand subjects provided by 6 global collaborators. The sample metadata nearly always contained a de-identified subject ID, COVID-19 status, age in years and sex. Where HLA class I and class II types were available, the types were taken from metadata supplied by the sample provider, not from assay-based typing.

TCRbeta CDR3 regions were amplified from genomic DNA by means of the immunoSEQ Assay, a bias-controlled multiplex PCR. Per the original workflow: Within the assay, amplification of reference gene primers was used to estimate how many nucleated cells each sample contained. Sequence reads were collapsed and filtered to measure the absolute abundance of every unique TCRbeta CDR3 rearrangement. For each sample, productive Simpson clonality was calculated as the square root of Simpson's diversity index across productive rearrangements. Held by TCRdb, this immuneACCESS table contains in-frame sequences only and omits some clones. Under half of the omission traces to an unresolved V gene where checked; the cause of the rest is unknown. V and J calls and clone size are given by that table; D and trimming were obtained from the DNA. This sample is represented by around 43,000 clones; over 75% of them were singletons. The top ten constitute more than 12% of the sample.

There are 17 amino acids in the CDR3, from cysteine to phenylalanine inclusive. Only the CDR3 DNA is retained, 51 bases long and in frame from the first base. The germline V gene sets CDR1 to MGHRA and CDR2 to YSYEKL. Trimming accounts for 0 bases at V and 5 bases at J, while the number of junction bases matched to no gene is 10. Study-wide findings and limitations: How much clinical and demographic metadata was included differed by source and by participant, and the metadata was provided uncurated.

Each collaborating institution followed its own protocols to collect whole blood in K2EDTA tubes. Collaborator samples were shipped for TCRbeta analysis as frozen whole blood, isolated PBMCs, or DNA extracted from either sample type. The receptor's source is a human donor in a cohort sampled during active COVID-19. Sequenced sample: peripheral blood. The chain is encoded by TRBV4-1 joined to TRBJ2-3; 8 bases in the middle match TRBD1. In nucleotide form, the sequence is TGCGCCAGCAGCCAAGAGCCGGCCAGGGGGCTAGGAGATACGCAGTATTTT. Translated, this gives CASSQEPARGLGDTQYF.